These 12 T cell receptor beta chains originate from one sample sequenced in a study of T cells in Graves' hyperthyroidism and ophthalmopathy. Amplification of TCR beta CDR3 regions used RNA as the template. TCR CDR3 underwent first-round RT-PCR with the HTBI primer set. MiXCR was run by TCRdb on the multiplex PCR reads, yielding one entry per CDR3 protein. The sample holds fewer than 700,000 distinct CDR3 sequences; about 16% are singletons and the top ten take around 3.9%. Sequencing used blood. All receptors derive from a woman aged 30 to 39 with Graves' hyperthyroidism.

This clonotype was detected ten times or more. The chain combines TRBV20-1 with TRBJ2-3, with TRBD2 identical over 8 bases. V was pared by 3 bases and J by 5 bases, with 1 base of the junction left unmatched. This CDR3 comprises 12 residues. In germline, CDR1 is DFQATT, CDR2 SNEGSKA (reference sequence). CDR3 in DNA: TGCAGTGCTAGCGGGGGGGGAGATACGCAGTATTTT. Encoded protein: CSASGGGDTQYF.

Comments on this clonotype: One junction end does not reproduce the germline sequence, and a read error may be involved. This chain connects TRBV7-2 to TRBJ2-7; D could derive from TRBD1 or TRBD2 (6 bases each). Per the germline V gene, CDR1 is SGHTA and CDR2 is FQGNSA. The CDR3 extends over 17 amino acids. CDR3 in amino acids: CASSQEPPDSGLYEQYF. CDR3 nucleotide sequence: TGCGCCAGCAGCCAAGAGCCCCCGGACAGCGGGCTGTACGAGCAGTACTTC.

This clonotype has a handful of counts. A far larger clone differs by one base, so this is likely a read error. The chain couples TRBV12-3 or TRBV12-4 to TRBJ2-7; D is unresolved. The length of the CDR3 is 14 residues. The germline V and J ends were trimmed by 6 bases and 2 bases, with 14 bases remaining between them. CDR3 sequence reads: CASSLSRPTYEQYF. CDR3 in DNA: TGTGCCAGCAGCCTTAGCAGACCCACCTACGAGCAGTACTTC.

This clonotype was seen a handful of times. The CDR3 loop is CASSIGAGGNQPQHF. DNA of the CDR3: TGTGCCAGTAGTATAGGGGCGGGGGGCAATCAGCCCCAGCATTTT. The V gene is TRBV19, the J gene TRBJ1-5; tentative D call: TRBD1 (5 bases). Trimming cost V 1 base and J 2 bases, with 9 bases left between them. CDR1 is LNHDA and CDR2 is SQIVND in the germline V gene (reference sequence). The CDR3 is 15 residues long.

J is TRBJ2-7 and V is TRBV5-1; weak D call: TRBD2 (5 bases). CDR3 length: 13 amino acids. Trimming removed 3 bases at V and 6 bases at J, with 13 bases between. Germline CDR1 reads SGHRS; CDR2 reads YFSETQ. CDR3 DNA: TGCGCCAGCAGCTCGGCTAGAGAGGGCGAGCAGTACTTC. Its protein is CASSSAREGEQYF.

This clonotype was recorded at least ten times. The chain recombines TRBV11-2 with TRBJ2-7; D not resolved. V was clipped by 6 bases and J by 3 bases, with 12 bases between them. Germline CDR1 is SGHAT and CDR2 is FQNNGV. CDR3 size: 13 residues. The CDR3 reads CASRKTYDYEQYF. The CDR3 nucleotides are TGTGCCAGCAGAAAGACCTACGACTACGAGCAGTACTTC.

The chain recombines TRBV7-9 with TRBJ2-3; 13 bases match TRBD2. The CDR3 is 15 residues long. CDR1 and CDR2 from the germline V gene are SEHNR and FQNEAQ (reference sequence). V dropped 4 bases and J dropped 4; count of bases not matched to a gene: 2. The CDR3 DNA sequence: TGTGCCAGCAGCTCGACTAGCGGGAGGCCAGATACGCAGTATTTT. The encoded protein is CASSSTSGRPDTQYF.

This clonotype was detected only a few times. This chain uses TRBV5-1 with TRBJ1-2, with D perhaps TRBD1 (5 bases). The CDR3 covers 15 residues. V lost 3 bases to trimming and J lost 8 bases, with 20 bases between them. The V gene's germline CDR1 is SGHRS and CDR2 YFSETQ. The CDR3 loop reads CASSSEGRELEGYTF. CDR3 nucleotide sequence: TGCGCCAGCAGCTCGGAAGGCAGGGAACTGGAAGGCTACACCTTC. Based on the CDR3 plus reference TRBV5-1 and TRBJ1-2, the full variable domain is KAGVTQTPRYLIKTRGQQVTLSCSPISGHRSVSWYQQTPGQGLQFLFEYFSETQRNKGNFPGRFSGRQFSNSRSEMNVSTLELGDSALYLCASSSEGRELEGYTFGSGTRLTVV.

This clonotype was seen many times. The V call is TRBV27, the J call TRBJ2-1; maybe TRBD1 (6 bases). Germline V gene data show CDR1 as MNHEY and CDR2 as SMNVEV (reference sequence). Trimming took 2 bases from V and 4 from J, leaving 9 bases between them. The CDR3 length is 14 residues. The CDR3 nucleotides read TGTGCCAGCAGTTTAGGGACACTTTACAATGAGCAGTTCTTC. Translating gives CASSLGTLYNEQFF.

The chain carries TRBV20-1 and TRBJ2-5, with TRBD1 identical over 10 bases. The trim removed 3 bases at V and 4 bases at J, leaving 8 bases unmatched. The CDR3 covers 15 residues. In germline, CDR1 is DFQATT, CDR2 SNEGSKA (reference sequence). The CDR3: CSARGDRGRRETQYF. CDR3 coding DNA: TGCAGTGCTAGGGGAGACAGGGGGCGCCGAGAGACCCAGTACTTC.

This clonotype has a count of ten or more. This chain connects TRBV12-3 or TRBV12-4 to TRBJ2-7, with TRBD2 matching 8 bases. This CDR3 comprises 15 residues. V was clipped by 7 bases and J by 6 bases; unmatched bases: 14. CDR3 sequence reads: CASKISGKGLSEQYF. CDR3 sequence (DNA): TGTGCCAGCAAGATTAGCGGGAAGGGGTTGAGCGAGCAGTACTTC.

In regard to this clonotype: One end of the junction fails to match germline, which may point to a read error. The rearrangement joins TRBV29-1 to TRBJ2-1, with 12 bases matching TRBD2. Germline V gives CDR1 SQVTM, CDR2 ANQGSEA. CDR3 length: 18 residues. The CDR3 DNA sequence: TGCAGCGCCCATTCGACTAGCGGGAGTGGAGGTATTGGCAATGAGCAGCTCTTC. It encodes CSAHSTSGSGGIGNEQLF.